The present T cell receptor beta chain was sequenced within a study of blood T cell repertoires in COVID-19. Overall study context: The samples span acute and convalescent COVID-19 from the United States, Italy and Spain. The analysed material was cDNA or gDNA that came from T cells, B-cell-depleted T cells, or PBMCs.

Germline V gene data show CDR1 as SGHDT and CDR2 as YYEEEE. The CDR3 runs to 19 residues. The V gene end was trimmed by 3 bases and the J gene end by 1 base; junction bases not matched to a gene: 10. The assay was immunoSEQ multiplex PCR, and TCRdb's table has in-frame clones only and misses some. The sample holds roughly 50,000 clones, 90% seen once. The chain has TRBV5-6 and TRBJ2-3, with 14 bases aligning to TRBD2. Material: peripheral blood. This clonotype was obtained from a man aged 50-59 years with acute or convalescent COVID-19. This chain's CDR3 is CASSSTRTSGRRGTDTQYF. CDR3 nucleotides: TGTGCCAGCAGCTCGACGCGGACTAGCGGGAGGCGCGGCACAGATACGCAGTATTTT. The whole variable domain, filled in from reference TRBV5-6 and TRBJ2-3, reads DAGVTQSPTHLIKTRGQQVTLRCSPKSGHDTVSWYQQALGQGPQFIFQYYEEEERQRGNFPDRFSGHQFPNYSSELNVNALLLGDSALYLCASSSTRTSGRRGTDTQYFGPGTRLTVL.